The clone carrying this T cell receptor (beta chain) was recorded many times. The germline V gene has CDR1 MNHEY and CDR2 SVGAGI. The CDR3 length is 14 residues. Trimming took 2 bases from V and 1 from J, leaving 8 bases between them. Investigators amplified TCR beta CDR3 regions from RNA transcripts. First-round RT-PCR with HTBI primers preceded a second-round multiplex PCR. TCRdb analysed the multiplex PCR reads with MiXCR anew, one entry per CDR3 protein. Of around 1.1 million distinct CDR3 sequences listed, about two fifths are singletons. These data originate in a study of Graves' ophthalmopathy and Graves' hyperthyroidism.

Source material: peripheral blood or thyroid tissue (not recorded which). This chain links TRBV6-5 with TRBJ1-1; D is uncertain. The sequence derives from an adult man with Graves' hyperthyroidism. The CDR3 loop is CASSYRQANTEAFF. Written as DNA, the CDR3 is TGTGCCAGCAGTTACCGTCAGGCGAACACTGAAGCTTTCTTT.